Reported below is one T cell receptor (beta chain). The clone's antigen remains unknown. Base qualities are not provided; no much larger clone lies one nucleotide away. This sample stems from a study of long-term antiretroviral therapy in people with HIV (dated by TCRdb to 2022 to 2024). About the full investigation: The earliest samples were collected roughly a decade before the 2015 WHO recommendation for immediate ART, at a time when ART was usually postponed until CD4 counts fell. A retrospective serial study tested whether changes in peripheral blood TRB repertoire composition and diversity were associated with ART initiation and durable HIV suppression. No cross-contamination during QIAcube processing was seen in test extractions of a monoclonal T-cell line run alongside 25 to 35 polyclonal samples. The cohort contributed over 150 cryopreserved PBMC samples from under 35 adults with confirmed HIV infection, collected serially over a mean of 6 years (range 1-12). Among the 25 to 30 participants with HIV, ten to eleven were female. What the research found in general, with its limitations: Because PBMC availability was limited, only the TCR beta chain was sequenced, with no alpha chain pairing. Starting ART was linked to a significant rise in TRB diversity, yet even after long-term ART the diversity remained significantly lower than in transplant donor controls. Inferences about post-ART repertoire changes are limited because no data were available on ART adherence, viral resistance or therapy changes. Because pre-ART samples had limited cell numbers, unsorted PBMC were profiled rather than sorted CD4+ and CD8+ T cells. Narrower CDR3 length ranges were observed in HIV repertoires than in controls, and an antigen-experienced repertoire with only a slight naive shift after ART was suggested by the network structure. The samples span the years 2004 to 2017, and the ART regimens used at that time may not be as effective as current regimens. Expanded TRB clones identified before ART initiation dominated the repertoire at all time points, although this dominance fluctuated and declined in many PLHIV after ART.

Participants were included only if at least one PBMC sample before ART initiation and at least two post-ART samples were available. All participants with HIV were treated in the United States of America. Before DNA extraction, cryopreserved samples of roughly 0.95-10 million PBMC were thawed and washed. At the time of the earliest PBMC sample, participants with HIV were aged between roughly 20 and 60 years. PBMC samples from each participant spanned 1-4 timepoints before ART initiation and 2-8 timepoints after ART initiation, with a median of 7 samples. Serial HIV viral load, CD4+ T-cell count, ART history and demographic data were obtained for every participant. Genomic DNA was extracted from unsorted PBMC with a Qiagen kit on a QIAcube, with processing performed in batches of 12 samples. CDR3 length: 15 amino acids, cysteine to phenylalanine. Of all the DNA, just the CDR3 is kept, 45 bases in frame from base 1. Cut back by 7 bases and 3 bases, the V and J ends lie 16 bases apart. For CDR1 and CDR2, the germline V gene lists MDHEN and SYDVKM.

The immunoSEQ hsTCRB v3.0 assay was used at survey level resolution to sequence the TRB variable region. TRB sequencing targeted a depth of about 40,000-50,000 T-cell genomes per sample. An Illumina MiSeq with a v3 150-cycle kit was used to sequence the pooled TRB libraries. The paper's data handling went like this. Repertoire analysis was performed in R inside a reproducible Nextflow workflow that covered QC, data transformation and analysis. LymphoSeq2, an R package for exploring AIRR-Seq data, was used to implement custom analyses. A handful of samples yielding fewer than 5000 total TRB sequences were excluded, leaving more than 150 analyzed HIV repertoires. Among the 180 to 200 retained HIV repertoires, approximately 57 were collected before ART initiation and 129 were collected after ART initiation. Repertoires were downsampled to 5000 TRB nucleotide sequences, and summary statistics were averaged over 100 downsampling iterations. The analysis kept only TRB sequences whose CDR3 regions were at least seven amino acids long. A Shannon entropy-derived clonality score and the Gini coefficient were used to measure diversity. In repertoire networks, the top 5000 CDR3 amino acid sequences were linked whenever an edit distance of one separated two sequences. Antigen specificity groups and MHC restriction were predicted for TRB CDR3 amino acid sequences with GLIPH2. To flag known associations with CMV, EBV, HIV or tissue antigens, CDR3 amino acid sequences were compared against VDJdb and McPAS-TCR. Pre-ART, post-ART and control groups were compared with Wilcoxon signed-rank tests and Holm-Bonferroni correction. The table comes from immuneACCESS by way of TCRdb, which keeps in-frame sequences with V and J called. Part of the clones is missing from these tables; in studies checked, under half for an unresolved V gene and the rest for unknown reasons. The V and J calls and clone size were taken over from that table, and D and trimming were inferred from the DNA. This sample lists around 34,000 clones; around 80% were detected once. Jointly, the top ten make up 5.2% of the sample.

Here the sequenced sample was unsorted PBMCs, taken 1.5 years after starting antiretroviral therapy. This TCR was recovered from a man between 18 and 35 years old with HIV. Recombination connected TRBV28 to TRBJ1-5; the D gene is perhaps TRBD1, on 6 matching bases. The nucleotide sequence reads as follows: TGTGCCAGCACCGCCGCTGGGGGCCTCAATCAGCCCCAGCATTTT. This yields the protein CASTAAGGLNQPQHF.